This T cell receptor (beta chain) comes out of a study of cytomegalovirus exposure and HLA in healthy donors. General study findings and limits: Earlier analysis yielded a pattern in which most TCR beta V segments were productive about 90% or about 30% of the time. Specificity for CMV antigens was confirmed in vitro for a few of the CMV-associated chains. For presence/absence analyses, sequencing depth was assumed to be roughly uniform across donors. A missense DCLRE1C variant was associated with V- and J-gene trimming of TCR beta chains in a later analysis, and an independent cohort replicated the association.

V was clipped by 0 bases and J by 5 bases, with 13 bases between them. Germline CDR1 and CDR2: GTSNPN and SVGIG (reference sequence). This CDR3 is 14 amino acids long. This clone was observed a handful of times. The antigen is unknown. PCR employed 60 Vbeta and 13 Jbeta primers. Here immunoSEQ multiplex PCR was the method, and the copy in TCRdb shows in-frame clones only, minus some. The sample has approximately 150,000 clones; around 80% are singletons. The material sequenced was PBMCs. V gene TRBV30 combines with J gene TRBJ2-5, with D perhaps matching TRBD1 (6 bases). The origin of this receptor is a man aged 18-30 years in good health and CMV-seropositive. CDR3 coding DNA: TGTGCCTGGAGTGTCCGACAGGTAAAGGAGACCCAGTACTTC. Its translation is CAWSVRQVKETQYF. The full variable domain, its missing parts supplied by reference TRBV30 and TRBJ2-5, is SQTIHQWPATLVQPVGSPLSLECTVEGTSNPNLYWYRQAAGRGLQLLFYSVGIGQISSEVPQNLSASRPQDRQFILSSKKLLLSDSGFYLCAWSVRQVKETQYFGPGTRLLVL.